This TCR beta chain was recovered during a study of cytomegalovirus exposure and HLA in healthy donors. Background on the study: As an earlier analysis found, roughly 180 million T cells yielded about 120 million unique TCR beta sequences. Study-wide results and caveats: The study flagged roughly 160 TCR beta chains as cytomegalovirus-associated. Of the V segments, some could not be distinguished, including TRBV6-2 and TRBV6-3, and were excluded.

A multiplex PCR was run with 60 Vbeta primers and 13 Jbeta primers. The table came from immunoSEQ multiplex PCR; TCRdb's copy has only in-frame clones and leaves some out. The sample has about 200,000 clones; approximately 80% are singletons. The study sampled nominally healthy donors, though unrecorded immune exposures were likely. Details on this clone: Its antigen is unknown.

CDR3 length: 17 residues. V lost 3 bases, J lost 10 bases, and 20 bases stayed unmatched. From germline, CDR1 is SGHTA and CDR2 FQGNSA. Sequencing was done on a sample of PBMCs. This chain links TRBV7-2 with TRBJ2-7; 8 bases are shared with TRBD1. The clonotype was recovered from a male donor in good health and CMV-seronegative. In nucleotides, the CDR3 is TGTGCCAGCAGCTTGACCGGGACAGGCTTAATCGAGTCTCAACAGTACTTC. This translates into CASSLTGTGLIESQQYF.